Listed below are T cell receptor beta chains from one sample, sequenced in a study of T-cell memory formation after mild COVID-19. One entry per CDR3 protein, called by TCRdb with MiXCR from the 5' RACE reads. The profile shows roughly 350,000 distinct CDR3 sequences, roughly 20% of them singletons. The material sequenced was PBMCs or a T cell subset sorted from them (not recorded which). The receptors were sampled from an adult woman who had mild COVID-19 (a few samples of this study predate the infection). Cell type and time point are not known. The CDR3 runs from the conserved cysteine through the conserved F or W. The D gene is left open where the match is weak. Size is omitted from some rows. Given values are once, few, many or a class for expanded clones.

few	TRBJ2-7	TRBV20-1	TRBD2	CSARGLAGGPGYEQYF	TGCAGTGCTAGAGGACTAGCGGGAGGGCCGGGCTACGAGCAGTACTTC
few	TRBJ2-7	TRBV3-1	.	CASSQAPGSRDYEQYF	TGTGCCAGCAGCCAAGCCCCGGGGAGCAGAGACTACGAGCAGTACTTC
few	TRBJ2-3	TRBV28	TRBD2	CASSILAGAPYF	TGTGCCAGCAGTATACTAGCGGGAGCTCCGTATTTT
.	TRBJ2-7	TRBV29-1	TRBD2	CSVEERGGFYEQYF	TGCAGCGTTGAAGAGCGGGGGGGGTTCTACGAGCAGTACTTC
.	TRBJ2-4	TRBV6-1	TRBD1	CASSVRDRGSGLAKNIQYF	TGTGCCAGCAGTGTCCGGGACAGGGGTTCTGGGTTGGCCAAAAACATTCAGTACTTC
.	TRBJ2-7	TRBV7-6	.	CASSLGQAVYEQYF	TGTGCCAGCAGCTTGGGGCAGGCTGTATACGAGCAGTACTTC
.	TRBJ2-7	TRBV29-1	.	CSVDEGYEQYF	TGCAGCGTTGACGAGGGCTACGAGCAGTACTTC
few	TRBJ1-2	TRBV5-4	.	CADVQGNGYTF	TGTGCCGATGTACAGGGAAATGGCTACACCTTC
few	TRBJ2-4	TRBV5-1	TRBD2	CASSPGTSGPKNIQYF	TGCGCCAGCAGCCCCGGGACTAGCGGACCCAAAAACATTCAGTACTTC
.	TRBJ2-5	TRBV30	.	CAWSPNREETQYF	TGTGCCTGGAGTCCTAACAGAGAAGAGACCCAGTACTTC
few	TRBJ2-1	TRBV2	.	CASSADVSSSYNEQFF	TGTGCCAGCAGTGCGGACGTATCGAGCTCCTACAATGAGCAGTTCTTC
.	TRBJ1-4	TRBV7-6	.	CASSLASGFEKLFF	TGTGCCAGCAGCTTAGCGTCGGGGTTTGAAAAACTGTTTTTT
many	TRBJ2-3	TRBV12-3/TRBV12-4	TRBD2	CASARGGRTDTQYF	TGTGCCAGCGCACGGGGGGGCCGCACAGATACGCAGTATTTT
many	TRBJ1-1	TRBV30	TRBD1	CASRQGGEAFF	TGTGCCTCACGACAGGGGGGTGAAGCTTTCTTT
.	TRBJ2-7	TRBV12-3/TRBV12-4	.	CASSLTPGVEQYF	TGTGCCAGCAGTCTAACCCCAGGGGTTGAGCAGTACTTC
.	TRBJ2-1	TRBV11-3	.	CASSGRVAGAPGRQFF	TGTGCCAGCAGCGGTCGCGTTGCAGGGGCGCCCGGGAGGCAGTTCTTC
.	TRBJ2-7	TRBV5-5	.	CASSFRGPPYEQYF	TGTGCCAGCAGCTTCAGGGGCCCTCCCTACGAGCAGTACTTC
.	TRBJ1-3	TRBV6-5	.	CASRSPTGGSGNTIYF	TGTGCCAGCAGATCCCCGACCGGGGGCAGTGGAAACACCATATATTTT